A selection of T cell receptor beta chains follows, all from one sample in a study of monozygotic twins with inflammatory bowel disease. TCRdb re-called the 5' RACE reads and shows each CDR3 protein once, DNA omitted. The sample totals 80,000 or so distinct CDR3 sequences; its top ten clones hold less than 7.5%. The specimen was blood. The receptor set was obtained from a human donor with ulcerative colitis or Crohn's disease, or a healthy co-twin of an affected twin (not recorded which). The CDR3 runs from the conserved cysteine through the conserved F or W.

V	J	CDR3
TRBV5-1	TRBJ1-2	CASSRVVGPSEGYTF
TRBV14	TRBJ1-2	CASSQASNYGYTF
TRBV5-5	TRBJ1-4	CASSLDGDYATNEKLFF
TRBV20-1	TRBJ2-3	CSASTSGGAEYTDTQYF
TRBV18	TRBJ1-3	CASSPNGGNTIYF
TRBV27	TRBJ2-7	CASSFGGGLEQYF
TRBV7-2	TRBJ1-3	CTSSLGVGAGNTIYF
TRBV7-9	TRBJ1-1	CASSLDRMNTEAFF
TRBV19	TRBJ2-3	CASSIDFSFGGDTQYF
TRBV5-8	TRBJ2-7	CASSLVGDRAYEQYF
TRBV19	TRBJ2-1	CASSIAIAGGRNEQFF
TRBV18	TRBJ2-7	CASSPTSGVYEQYF
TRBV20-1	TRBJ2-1	CSARAAGGYNEQFF
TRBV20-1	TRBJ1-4	CSARDRYGTAEKLFF
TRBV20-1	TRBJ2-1	CSGLRGRDNEQFF
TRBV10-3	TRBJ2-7	CAISDPRRNSYEQYF
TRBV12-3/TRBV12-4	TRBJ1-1	CASSFNRGAGGTEAFF
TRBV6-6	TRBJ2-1	CASSPRGGDNEQFF
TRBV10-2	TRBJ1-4	CASSLQQGPHEKLFF
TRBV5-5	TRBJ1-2	CASSLTKYGYTF
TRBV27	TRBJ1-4	CASDCGWAVNEKLFF
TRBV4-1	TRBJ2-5	CASSQDYLLETQYF
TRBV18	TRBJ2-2	CASSPQGALNTGELFF
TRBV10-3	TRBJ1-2	CAISGTADHGYTF
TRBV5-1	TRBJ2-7	CASSLGPYSGVGSVEQYF
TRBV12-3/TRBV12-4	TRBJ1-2	CASSLKGPGGYTF
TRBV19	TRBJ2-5	CASSISAQGAAETQYF
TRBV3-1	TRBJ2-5	CASSQRVRERGRTGETQYF
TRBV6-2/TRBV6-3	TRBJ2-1	CASSSPLAGSYNEQFF
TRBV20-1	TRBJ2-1	CSARPTSGGYNEQFF
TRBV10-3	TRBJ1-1	CAISETGRTEAFF
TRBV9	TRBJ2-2	CASSVDGTKAGELFF
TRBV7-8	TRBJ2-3	CASSTDRGRLDTQYF
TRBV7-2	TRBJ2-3	CASSSERLAGRRGTQYF
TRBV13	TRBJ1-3	CASSLSGAGNTIYF
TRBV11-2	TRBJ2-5	CASSLKSEYQETQYF
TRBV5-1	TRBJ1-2	CASSLGGTFRYGYTF
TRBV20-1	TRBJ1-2	CSADPGGGGGYTF
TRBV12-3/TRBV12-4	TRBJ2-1	CASSARGGQGNEQFF
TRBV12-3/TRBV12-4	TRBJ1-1	CASRRTVNTEAFF
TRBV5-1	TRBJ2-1	CASSDTSGGQDEQFF
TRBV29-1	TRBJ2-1	CSVEGPDRLNQFF
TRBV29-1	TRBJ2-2	CSVQSAWGGLNTGELFF
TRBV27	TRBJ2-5	CASRYAGTAETQYF
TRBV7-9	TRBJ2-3	CASSNGLARSTDTQYF